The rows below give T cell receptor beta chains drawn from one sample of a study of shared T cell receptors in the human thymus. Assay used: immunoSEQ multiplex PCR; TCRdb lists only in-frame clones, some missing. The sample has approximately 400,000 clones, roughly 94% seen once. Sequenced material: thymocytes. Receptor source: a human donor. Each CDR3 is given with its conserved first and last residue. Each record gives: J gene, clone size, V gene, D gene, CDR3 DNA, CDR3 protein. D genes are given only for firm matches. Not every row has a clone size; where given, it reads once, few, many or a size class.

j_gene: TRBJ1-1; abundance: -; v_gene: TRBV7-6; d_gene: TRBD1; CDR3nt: TGTGCCAGCACCCAATGGACAGGGGCCTACCCAGTCGAAGCTTTCTTT; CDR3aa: CASTQWTGAYPVEAFF
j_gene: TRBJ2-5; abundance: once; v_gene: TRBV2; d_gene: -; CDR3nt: TGTGCCAGCAGGGCAAAGGGGGAGACCCAGTACTTC; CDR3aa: CASRAKGETQYF
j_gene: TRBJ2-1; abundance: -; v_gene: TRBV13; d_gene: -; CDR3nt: TGTGCCAGCAGCTTAGACTCGGGGACTTGGTTCTTC; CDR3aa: CASSLDSGTWFF
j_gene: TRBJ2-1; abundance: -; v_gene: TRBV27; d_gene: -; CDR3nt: TGTGCCAGCAGTCCAAAACTTTATCGACTATTCAAAATATACAATGAGCAGTTCTTC; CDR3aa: CASSPKLYRLFKIYNEQFF
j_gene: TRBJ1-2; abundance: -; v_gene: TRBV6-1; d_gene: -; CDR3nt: TGTGCCAGCAAGGGACGGCCAAACTATGGCTACACCTTC; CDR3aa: CASKGRPNYGYTF
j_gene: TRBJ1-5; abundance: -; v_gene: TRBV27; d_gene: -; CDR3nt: TGTGCCAGCCCTCCCCCGGGGGTGCGGAATAGCAATCAGCCCCAGCATTTT; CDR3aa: CASPPPGVRNSNQPQHF
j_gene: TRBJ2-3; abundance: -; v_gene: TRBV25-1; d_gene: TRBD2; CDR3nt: TGTGCCAGCAGTGATCCTAGCGGGAGGAGCACAGATACGCAGTATTTT; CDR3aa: CASSDPSGRSTDTQYF
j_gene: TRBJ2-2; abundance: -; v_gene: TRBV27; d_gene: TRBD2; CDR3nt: TGTGCCAGCAGACACCCGCGGGAGAGGGGCACCGGGGAGCTGTTTTTT; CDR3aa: CASRHPRERGTGELFF
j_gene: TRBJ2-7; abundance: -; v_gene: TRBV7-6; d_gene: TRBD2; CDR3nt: TGTGCCAGCAGCTACTCCGGGACTAGCGGGGAGATCTACGAGCAGTACTTC; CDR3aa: CASSYSGTSGEIYEQYF
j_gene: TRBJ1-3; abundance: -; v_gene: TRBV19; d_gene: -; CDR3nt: TGTGCCAGTAGTATAGTCCCCACTAAAGAAATACCCGATGGAAACACCATATATTTT; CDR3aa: CASSIVPTKEIPDGNTIYF
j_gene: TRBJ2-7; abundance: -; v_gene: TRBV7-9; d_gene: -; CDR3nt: TGTGCCAGCAGCTCGCAGATTGACCGGGCCCCAGCAGCCTACGAGCAGTACTTC; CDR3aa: CASSSQIDRAPAAYEQYF
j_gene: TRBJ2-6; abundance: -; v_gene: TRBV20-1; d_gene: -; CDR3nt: TGCAGTGCTAGAGCGGGCAGGGGCTGGTCTTTC; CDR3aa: CSARAGRGWSF
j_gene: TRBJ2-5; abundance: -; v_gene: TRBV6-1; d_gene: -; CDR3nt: TGTGCCAGCAGGGACCCCTGGGGCCAAGAGACCCAGTACTTC; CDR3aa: CASRDPWGQETQYF
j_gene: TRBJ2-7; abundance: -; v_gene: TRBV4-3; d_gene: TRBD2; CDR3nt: TGCGCCAGCAGCCAAGAACGCTGTCGGGGGAGGGTCAGCGACGAGCAGTACTTC; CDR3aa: CASSQERCRGRVSDEQYF
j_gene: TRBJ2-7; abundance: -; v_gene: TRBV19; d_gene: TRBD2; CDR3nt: TGTGCCAGTAGTATTCCAGGGAGGGATTCAGACGAGCAGTACTTC; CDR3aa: CASSIPGRDSDEQYF
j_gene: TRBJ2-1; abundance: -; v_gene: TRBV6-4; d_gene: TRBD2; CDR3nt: TGTGCCAGCAGTGATCCGGGACTAGCTCTTGGAGAGCAGTTCTTC; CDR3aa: CASSDPGLALGEQFF
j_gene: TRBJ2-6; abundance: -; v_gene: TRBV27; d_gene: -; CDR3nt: TGTGCCAGCAGTTTATCATCAGGCAACTCTGGGGCCAACGTCCTGACTTTC; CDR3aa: CASSLSSGNSGANVLTF
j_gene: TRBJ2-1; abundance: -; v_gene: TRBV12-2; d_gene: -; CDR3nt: TGTGCAAGTCGCTCGCCCAGCGAGGCTAGCGGAGCCTACAATGAGCAGTTCTTC; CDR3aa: CASRSPSEASGAYNEQFF
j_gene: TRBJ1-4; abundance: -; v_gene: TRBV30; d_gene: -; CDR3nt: TGTGCCTGGAACAACGGCCGGTATCAGAGCGGTGAAAAACTGTTTTTT; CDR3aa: CAWNNGRYQSGEKLFF
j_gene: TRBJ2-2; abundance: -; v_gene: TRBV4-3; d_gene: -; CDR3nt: TGCGCCAGCAGCCAAGAAGAGGGGACCGGGGAGCTGTTTTTT; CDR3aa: CASSQEEGTGELFF
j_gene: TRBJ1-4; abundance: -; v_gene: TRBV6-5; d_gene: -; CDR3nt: TGTGCCAGCAGTTTTCGACAACTTACTAATGAAAAACTGTTTTTT; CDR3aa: CASSFRQLTNEKLFF
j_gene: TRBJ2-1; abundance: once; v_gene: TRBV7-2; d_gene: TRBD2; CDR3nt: TGTGACGGGGGACTAGTCAATGAGCAGTTCTTC; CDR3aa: CDGGLVNEQFF
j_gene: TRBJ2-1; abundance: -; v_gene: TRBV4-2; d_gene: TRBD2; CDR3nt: TGTGCCAGCAGCCAAGATTGGACTAGCGGGAGCATAGTTTCCTACAATGAGCAGTTCTTC; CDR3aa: CASSQDWTSGSIVSYNEQFF
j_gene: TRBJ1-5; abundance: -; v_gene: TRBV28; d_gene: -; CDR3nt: TGTGCCAGCAGTAACAGAGGTAGCAATCAGCCCCAGCATTTT; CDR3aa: CASSNRGSNQPQHF
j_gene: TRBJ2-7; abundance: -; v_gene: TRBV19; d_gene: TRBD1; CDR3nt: TGTGCCAGTAGTGGCTCGTCGACACAGGGGAGATTAGAGCAGTACTTC; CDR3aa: CASSGSSTQGRLEQYF
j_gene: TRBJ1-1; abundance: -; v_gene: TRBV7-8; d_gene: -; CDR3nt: TGTGCCAGCAGCCCCGGACCCACTGAAGCTTTCTTT; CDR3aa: CASSPGPTEAFF
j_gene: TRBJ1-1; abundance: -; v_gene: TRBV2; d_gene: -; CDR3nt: TGTGCCAGCAGTGAAGAGGGTGGGGTCACTGAAGCTTTCTTT; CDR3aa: CASSEEGGVTEAFF
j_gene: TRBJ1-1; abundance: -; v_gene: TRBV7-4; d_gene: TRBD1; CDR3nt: TGTGCCAGCATCTCAGGGGGGGAGGACGCTGAAGCTTTCTTT; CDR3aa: CASISGGEDAEAFF
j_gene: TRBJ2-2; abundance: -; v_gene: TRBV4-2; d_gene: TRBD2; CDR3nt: TGTGCCAGCAGCCATAATACAAGGACTAGCGGGAGCGACACCGGGGAGCTGTTTTTT; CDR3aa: CASSHNTRTSGSDTGELFF
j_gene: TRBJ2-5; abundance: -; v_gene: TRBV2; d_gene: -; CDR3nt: TGTGCCAGCAGTGCCCGGGACTGCTCGAGAGAGACCCAGTACTTC; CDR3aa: CASSARDCSRETQYF
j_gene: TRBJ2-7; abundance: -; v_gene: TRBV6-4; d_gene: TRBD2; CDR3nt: TGTGCCAGCAGTGACTCAGGGGGACTAGCGGGAGAGCACGAGCAGTACTTC; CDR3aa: CASSDSGGLAGEHEQYF
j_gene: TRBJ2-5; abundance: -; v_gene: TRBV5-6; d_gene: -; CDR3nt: TGTGCCAGCAGCTTGACGGAGACCCAGTACTTC; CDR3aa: CASSLTETQYF
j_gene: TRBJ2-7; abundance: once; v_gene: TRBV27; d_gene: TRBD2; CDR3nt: TGTGCCAGCAGTTGGGGGACTAGCGGGAGGCGTTACGAGCAGTACTTC; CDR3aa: CASSWGTSGRRYEQYF
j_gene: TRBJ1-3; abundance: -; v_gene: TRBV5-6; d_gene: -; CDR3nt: TGTGCCAGCAGCTTGCCCCAGGAGAACTCTGGAAACACCATATATTTT; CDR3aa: CASSLPQENSGNTIYF
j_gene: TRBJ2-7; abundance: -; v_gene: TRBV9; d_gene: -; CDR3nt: TGTGCCAGCAGCGCACACGTACCCCTTTCCTACGAGCAGTACTTC; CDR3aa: CASSAHVPLSYEQYF
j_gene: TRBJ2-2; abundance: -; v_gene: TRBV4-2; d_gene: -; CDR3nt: TGTGCCAGCAGCCCCAGGGTCGCCGGGGAGCTGTTTTTT; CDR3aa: CASSPRVAGELFF
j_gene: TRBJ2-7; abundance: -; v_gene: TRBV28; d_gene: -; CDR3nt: TGTGCCAGCAGTTACCGGGACTGCGAGCAGTACTTC; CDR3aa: CASSYRDCEQYF
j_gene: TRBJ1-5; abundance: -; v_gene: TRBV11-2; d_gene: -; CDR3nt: TGTGCCAGCAGCTTAGTCGGTCAGCCCCAGCATTTT; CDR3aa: CASSLVGQPQHF
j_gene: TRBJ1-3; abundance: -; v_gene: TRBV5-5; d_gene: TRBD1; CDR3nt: TGTGCCAGCAGCGAGACGACAGGGGCGAGCTCTGGAAACACCATATATTTT; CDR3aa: CASSETTGASSGNTIYF
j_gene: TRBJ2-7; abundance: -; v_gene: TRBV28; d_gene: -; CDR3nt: TGTGCCAGCAGTTTCTCTTGGTCTTGGGCCCCACGATGTGGCTTCGAGCAGTACTTC; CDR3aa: CASSFSWSWAPRCGFEQYF
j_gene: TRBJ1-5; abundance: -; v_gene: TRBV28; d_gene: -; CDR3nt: TGTGCCAGCACGACGCACGGGGGCCATCAGCCCCAGCATTTT; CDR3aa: CASTTHGGHQPQHF
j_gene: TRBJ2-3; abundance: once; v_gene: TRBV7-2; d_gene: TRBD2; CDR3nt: TGTGCCAGTCCCTTAGGGGATGGGGGGGGAGATACGCAGTATTTT; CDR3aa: CASPLGDGGGDTQYF
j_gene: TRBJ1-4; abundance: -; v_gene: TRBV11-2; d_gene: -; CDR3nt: TGTGCCAGCAGCTTAGAGAGAGGGGATCGGAATGAAAAACTGTTTTTT; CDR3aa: CASSLERGDRNEKLFF
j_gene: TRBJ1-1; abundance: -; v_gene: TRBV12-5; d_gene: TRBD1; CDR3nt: TGTGCTAGTGGTTGGGCCTCCAACAGGGGGCGTCTTACTGAAGCTTTCTTT; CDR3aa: CASGWASNRGRLTEAFF
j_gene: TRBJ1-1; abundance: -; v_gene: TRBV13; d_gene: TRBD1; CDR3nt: TGTGCCAGCAGCTTAAACCCGACGGACAGGGTGAACACTGAAGCTTTCTTT; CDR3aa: CASSLNPTDRVNTEAFF